This TCR beta chain is drawn from a study of T-cell memory formation after mild COVID-19. Whole-study context: The study found TCR clusters largely donor specific. Study-level points and caveats: Contracting clones from day 15 to 85 showed balanced CD4/CD8; later expanders favored CD4+. CD4+ clones that contracted lay mainly in CM and EM; CD8+ ones lay in EMRA.

In regard to this clonotype: What it binds is unknown.

TCRdb recomputed calls from the 5' RACE reads with MiXCR, one row per CDR3 protein. The sample gives some 120,000 distinct CDR3 sequences, around a sixth of which show up once; approximately 15% is in the top ten. CDR1 and CDR2 from the germline V gene are SEHNR and FQNEAQ (reference sequence). This CDR3 is built from 13 residues. The V and J ends lost 6 bases and 5 bases respectively, with 13 bases between them. The V gene is TRBV7-9, the J gene TRBJ1-1; D is unresolved. The sample comprised PBMCs or a T cell subset sorted from them (not recorded which). The TCR was taken from an adult woman who had mild COVID-19 (a few samples of this study predate the infection). Cell type and time point are not known. Here the CDR3 reads CASSPEGWTEAFF. The CDR3, as DNA: TGTGCCAGCAGTCCCGAAGGTTGGACTGAAGCTTTCTTT.